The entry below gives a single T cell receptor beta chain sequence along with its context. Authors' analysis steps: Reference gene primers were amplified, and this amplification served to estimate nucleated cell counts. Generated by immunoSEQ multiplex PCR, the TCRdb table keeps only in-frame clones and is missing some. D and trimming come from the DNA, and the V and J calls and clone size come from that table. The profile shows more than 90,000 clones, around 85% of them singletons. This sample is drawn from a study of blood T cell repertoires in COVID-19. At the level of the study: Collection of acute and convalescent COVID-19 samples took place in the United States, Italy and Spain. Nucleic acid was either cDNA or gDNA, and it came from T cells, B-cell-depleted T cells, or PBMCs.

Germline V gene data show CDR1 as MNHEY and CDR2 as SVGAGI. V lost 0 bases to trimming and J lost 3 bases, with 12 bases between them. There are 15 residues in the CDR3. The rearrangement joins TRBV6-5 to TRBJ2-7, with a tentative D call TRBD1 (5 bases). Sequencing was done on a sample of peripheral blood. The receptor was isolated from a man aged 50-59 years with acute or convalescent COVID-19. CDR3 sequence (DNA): TGTGCCAGCAGTTACTCGGCAGGGATGGACTACGAGCAGTACTTC. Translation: CASSYSAGMDYEQYF.